The present T cell receptor beta chain was sequenced within a study of T-cell memory formation after mild COVID-19. This clonotype came up a few times. Its antigen remains unidentified. CDR1 and CDR2 from the germline V gene are SGHRS and YFSETQ. There are 17 residues in the CDR3. J was trimmed by 0 bases and V by 2 bases; bases with no gene match: 7. Findings and caveats of the study: Clones that shrank (day 15 to 85) were balanced CD4/CD8, whereas later expanders leaned CD4+. Clones that contracted clustered mainly in CM and EM if CD4+ and in EMRA if CD8+. Among clones peaking at day 37 in the second wave, SARS-CoV-2 specificity remained unconfirmed. Pre-infection memory already had some responding clones, implying cross-reactive memory joined.

TCRdb analysed the 5' RACE reads with MiXCR anew, one entry per CDR3 protein. Among tens of thousands of distinct CDR3 sequences listed, over 8.5% were seen once. The chain carries TRBV5-1 and TRBJ2-3; 9 positions agree with TRBD2. The sequencing input was PBMCs or a T cell subset sorted from them (not recorded which). This clonotype was sampled from a man aged 18 to 29 who had mild COVID-19 (a few samples of this study predate the infection). Cell type and time point are not known. CDR3 nucleotides: TGCGCCAGCAGCTTCTTTCTAGCGGGGCCTAGCACAGATACGCAGTATTTT. Protein product: CASSFFLAGPSTDTQYF.